The 25 T cell receptor beta chains below were found in one sample sequenced in a study of breast tumors, draining lymph nodes, adjacent tissues. Axillary draining lymph nodes of breast cancer patients supplied the node samples. Each CDR3 protein gets one entry after TCRdb re-called the multiplex PCR reads with MiXCR. The sample carries 200,000 to 250,000 distinct CDR3 sequences, under 40% recorded once. Sequenced: axillary lymph node tissue. These receptors all come from a female donor with breast cancer. Some clones in this sample may be carry-over from other donors' samples.

This clonotype was recorded at least ten times. This chain links TRBV19 with TRBJ1-5; perhaps TRBD1 as D (6 bases). V was trimmed by 5 bases and J by 3 bases, leaving 17 bases between them. CDR1 LNHDA and CDR2 SQIVND come from the germline V gene (reference sequence). This CDR3 contains 16 residues. This chain's CDR3 is CASSSETGRDNQPQHF. The CDR3 region has the DNA TGTGCCAGTAGTTCCGAGACAGGTAGAGACAATCAGCCCCAGCATTTT.

In this sample, this clonotype turned up many times. The chain links TRBV20-1 to TRBJ1-1; 7 bases align to TRBD1. Germline-derived CDR1 and CDR2 are DFQATT and SNEGSKA (reference sequence). CDR3 length: 14 residues. The ends lost 1 base at V and 5 bases at J; junction bases unmatched: 7. The CDR3 DNA reads as TGCAGTGCTAGAGGGGCAGGGGGACGTACTGAAGCTTTCTTT. Its protein product is CSARGAGGRTEAFF.

This clonotype has a count of ten or more. This rearrangement joins TRBV5-1 to TRBJ2-2; a possible D gene is TRBD1 (6 bases). The CDR3 runs to 15 residues. Germline V CDR1 and CDR2: SGHRS, YFSETQ. V was trimmed by 6 bases and J by 1 base, leaving 13 bases between them. CDR3 protein: CASNPGTRNTGELFF. The CDR3 DNA reads TGCGCCAGCAATCCAGGGACAAGGAACACCGGGGAGCTGTTTTTT.

This clonotype was recorded many times. The chain links TRBV5-1 to TRBJ2-2; D is unresolved. The CDR3 loop spans 15 amino acids. Germline V gives CDR1 SGHRS, CDR2 YFSETQ. With 4 bases removed from V and 6 bases from J, the gap between germline ends came to 16 bases. CDR3 region: CASSPGPRRAGELFF. The CDR3 DNA reads TGCGCCAGCAGCCCGGGCCCGCGAAGGGCCGGGGAGCTGTTTTTT.

A word on this clonotype: An end of the junction differs from the germline gene, which may be a read error. The chain links TRBV28 to TRBJ2-1; 10 nucleotides align to TRBD2. From germline, CDR1 is MDHEN and CDR2 SYDVKM. CDR3 length: 17 amino acids. The CDR3 is CASSPGLAESSYNEQLF. The CDR3 DNA follows: TGTGCCAGCAGCCCCGGACTAGCGGAGAGCTCCTACAATGAGCAGCTCTTC.

This clonotype came up many times. V usage is TRBV29-1 and J usage is TRBJ1-5; 7 nucleotides line up with TRBD1. Germline CDR1 is SQVTM and CDR2 is ANQGSEA. After removal of 1 base from V and 5 bases from J, the junction contained 2 bases not matched to a gene. This CDR3 spans 13 amino acids. CDR3 nucleotides: TGCAGCGTTGAAGTAACAGGGGATCAGCCCCAGCATTTT. Protein sequence: CSVEVTGDQPQHF.

This clonotype has at least ten counts. The chain has TRBV5-8 and TRBJ1-6; a possible D gene is TRBD1 (6 bases). The germline gives CDR1 SGHTS, CDR2 YDEGEE. V shed 2 bases and J shed 9 bases, with 15 bases lying between them. The CDR3 runs 15 residues. The chain's CDR3 is CASSFARGSGSPLHF. DNA for the CDR3: TGTGCCAGCAGCTTCGCCAGGGGCTCAGGTTCACCCCTCCACTTT. Complete variable domain (other parts from reference TRBV5-8 and TRBJ1-6): EAGVTQSPTHLIKTRGQQATLRCSPISGHTSVYWYQQALGLGLQFLLWYDEGEERNRGNFPPRFSGRQFPNYSSELNVNALELEDSALYLCASSFARGSGSPLHFGNGTRLTVT.

This clonotype was observed many times. The rearrangement uses TRBV10-3 and TRBJ2-1; 8 nucleotides agree with TRBD2. CDR1 and CDR2 from the germline V gene are ENHRY and SYGVKD. CDR3 length equals 16 residues. V trimming: 0 bases; J trimming: 5 bases; junction bases outside the gene matches: 6. The CDR3 sequence: CAISESGAGANNEQFF. CDR3 sequence (DNA): TGTGCCATCAGTGAGTCCGGAGCGGGGGCGAACAATGAGCAGTTCTTC.

Regarding this clonotype: An end of the junction differs from the germline gene, which may be a read error. This rearrangement joins TRBV9 to TRBJ2-6, with TRBD1 identical over 7 bases. CDR1 and CDR2 (germline): SGDLS, YYNGEE. CDR3 size: 14 residues. The CDR3 loop reads CASSVGAGGNVLTF. The DNA of the CDR3 is TGTGCCAGCAGCGTAGGGGCAGGGGGCAACGTCCTGACTTTC.

Many counts were recorded for this clonotype. This chain uses TRBV20-1 with TRBJ2-3; D possibly uses TRBD1 or TRBD2 (5 bases each). V lost 2 bases, J lost 0 bases, and 21 bases lay in between. The CDR3 covers 18 residues. Germline V CDR1 and CDR2: DFQATT, SNEGSKA (reference sequence). CDR3 amino acids: CSARSVRLSGRSTDTQYF. In DNA form, the CDR3 reads TGCAGTGCTAGATCCGTTCGCCTTTCGGGACGGAGCACAGATACGCAGTATTTT.

This clonotype was seen at least ten times. V is TRBV15 and J is TRBJ2-1; D perhaps matches TRBD2 (5 bases). CDR1 LNHNV and CDR2 YYDKDF come from the germline V gene (reference sequence). Trimming cost V 5 bases and J 6 bases, with 11 bases left between them. The CDR3 is 13 residues long. The CDR3 region has the DNA TGTGCCACCAGCTCGGGTCGGGGCAATGAGCAGTTCTTC. Translating gives CATSSGRGNEQFF.

In this sample, this clonotype turned up many times. The V and J genes are TRBV15 and TRBJ1-3; D gene uncertain. Germline lookup yields CDR1 LNHNV and CDR2 YYDKDF (reference sequence). The length of the CDR3 is 15 residues. Between the trimmed V and J ends, which lost 6 bases and 0 bases, there was a span of 12 bases. CDR3 nucleotide sequence: TGTGCCACCAGTACCCGGACGGGCTCTGGAAACACCATATATTTT. It yields the protein CATSTRTGSGNTIYF.

Comments on this clonotype: A much larger clone lies a single base off, so this may be a read error. The V call is TRBV11-3, the J call TRBJ2-7, with D tentatively TRBD2 (6 bases). Germline CDR1 reads SGHNT; CDR2 reads YENEEA. The CDR3 length is 15 residues. The CDR3 loop is CASSSTGLLIYEQHF. The DNA of the CDR3 is TGTGCCAGCAGCTCCACGGGACTTCTAATCTACGAGCAGCACTTC.

This CDR3 is CASSRGLGLGEKLFF. The CDR3 DNA follows: TGCGCCAGCAGCCGGGGATTGGGTTTGGGTGAAAAACTGTTTTTT. This chain joins TRBV4-1 and TRBJ1-4; D remains ambiguous. The CDR3 is made up of 15 amino acids. Germline CDR1 and CDR2: MGHRA and YSYEKL. Trimming took off 4 bases at V and 7 bases at J, with 16 bases between the two ends.

J is TRBJ2-5 and V is TRBV2; D is possibly TRBD1 (5 bases). From germline, CDR1 is SNHLY and CDR2 FYNNEI. This CDR3 is 15 amino acids long. V lost 2 bases to trimming and J lost 5 bases, with 15 bases between them. The CDR3 loop reads CASSELAVAGETQYF. CDR3 coding DNA: TGTGCCAGCAGTGAATTGGCCGTGGCAGGGGAGACCCAGTACTTC.

CDR3 sequence reads: CSVEGTRGGDEQFF. Written as DNA, the CDR3 is TGCAGCGTTGAAGGTACCAGGGGGGGCGATGAGCAGTTCTTC. This chain connects TRBV29-1 to TRBJ2-1; D is perhaps TRBD1 or TRBD2 (7 bases each). Trimming left V 1 base short and J 8 bases short, with 15 bases between. CDR1 is SQVTM and CDR2 is ANQGSEA in the germline V gene. The CDR3 is made up of 14 amino acids.

The CDR3 sequence: CASSEGPSGSYYGYTF. In DNA, the CDR3 is TGTGCCAGCAGTGAGGGTCCCTCAGGGTCGTACTATGGCTACACCTTC. V and J are TRBV6-1 and TRBJ1-2; D possibly corresponds to TRBD1 (5 bases). CDR1 is MNHNS, CDR2 SASEGT, per germline. The V and J ends lost 3 bases and 3 bases respectively, with 17 bases between them. The CDR3 extends over 16 amino acids.

This chain joins TRBV7-9 and TRBJ2-1, with 10 bases that match TRBD1. Germline lookup yields CDR1 SEHNR and CDR2 FQNEAQ (reference sequence). V lost 3 bases to trimming and J lost 6 bases; unmatched junction nucleotides: 5. This CDR3 is built from 15 residues. The CDR3 DNA follows: TGTGCCAGCAGCTTGGGGACAGGGGTGGGCAATGAGCAGTTCTTC. Residues: CASSLGTGVGNEQFF.

The chain is built from TRBV20-1 and TRBJ1-5; a possible D gene is TRBD1 (5 bases). Germline loops: CDR1 DFQATT, CDR2 SNEGSKA (reference sequence). V lost 1 base to trimming and J lost 11 bases, with 15 bases between them. The CDR3 is made up of 13 amino acids. The CDR3 sequence: CSARALRGETQHF. CDR3 in DNA: TGCAGTGCTAGAGCTCTCCGGGGGGAGACCCAGCATTTT.

This clonotype was observed many times. The CDR3 is CASSQETRNSPLHF. CDR3 in DNA: TGTGCCAGCAGCCAAGAGACCCGGAATTCACCCCTCCACTTT. The rearrangement uses TRBV14 and TRBJ1-6; no definite D call. Between the trimmed V and J ends, which lost 0 bases and 7 bases, there was a span of 7 bases. The CDR3 spans 14 residues. Looked up from germline, CDR1 is SGHDN and CDR2 is FVKESK.

In regard to this clonotype: Since the CDR3 does not end with the conserved phenylalanine or tryptophan, this likely comes from a read error. The DNA is left out, because the CDR3 cannot be placed on it with certainty; the CDR3 is given as TCRdb lists it. V is TRBV2 and J is TRBJ2-6; the table gives TRBD1 as D, unverified against the DNA. Germline CDR1 and CDR2: SNHLY and FYNNEI. The CDR3 length equals 10 residues, ends included. CDR3 in amino acids: CASRAGTPNT.

The V gene is TRBV3-1, the J gene TRBJ2-1; the D call may be TRBD1 or TRBD2 (5 bases each). Germline values: CDR1 LGHDT, CDR2 YNNKEL (reference sequence). Trimming shortened V by 1 base and J by 12 bases, and 10 bases separated the two germline ends. CDR3 length: 12 residues. The CDR3 DNA sequence: TGTGCCAGCAGCCAAGTCCGGGACGCGCAGTTCTTC. It is translated as CASSQVRDAQFF.

The chain joins TRBV7-6 to TRBJ1-1; possibly TRBD1 for D (5 bases). The CDR3 covers 13 residues. Germline V CDR1 and CDR2: SGHVS, FNYEAQ. The germline V and J ends were trimmed by 2 bases and 6 bases, with 10 bases remaining between them. CDR3 in amino acids: CASSLMGEAEAFF. The CDR3, as DNA: TGTGCCAGCAGCTTAATGGGGGAGGCTGAAGCTTTCTTT.

This clonotype was counted ten times or more. This chain joins TRBV12-3 or TRBV12-4 and TRBJ2-1; D uncertain. CDR3 length equals 11 residues. V lost 5 bases to trimming and J lost 10 bases, with 9 bases between them. CDR3 region: CASSLTREQFF. DNA for the CDR3: TGTGCCAGCAGTCTCACAAGGGAGCAGTTCTTC.

The rearrangement links TRBV6-1 to TRBJ2-7, with TRBD1 matching 7 bases. V was pared by 6 bases and J by 7 bases, with 9 bases of the junction left unmatched. Per germline, CDR1 MNHNS and CDR2 SASEGT. The CDR3 totals 13 residues. CDR3 in amino acids: CASRGTVFGEQYF. The CDR3 DNA reads TGTGCCAGCAGGGGGACAGTTTTCGGAGAGCAGTACTTC.